Listed below are T cell receptor beta chains from one sample, sequenced in a study of early T cells in non-severe SARS-CoV-2 infection. TCRdb reprocessed the 5' RACE reads via MiXCR and lists one record per CDR3 protein. The table shows around 53,000 distinct CDR3 sequences, with 6.5% to 9.5% occurring only once. Sequenced sample: whole blood. The receptors derive from an adult who was a healthcare worker with PCR-confirmed SARS-CoV-2 infection or an uninfected control (not recorded which). The CDR3 runs from the conserved cysteine through the conserved F or W. Each record gives: clone size, V gene, CDR3 length, D gene, J gene, CDR3 DNA, CDR3 protein. A D gene is named only where the DNA matches it firmly. The size field is filled for only some rows; it gives once, few, many or a size class.

>many|TRBV19|14|-|TRBJ1-4
TGTGCCAGTATGAAGACATCAACTAATGAAAAACTGTTTTTT
CASMKTSTNEKLFF
>few|TRBV7-9|14|TRBD1|TRBJ2-1
TGTGCCAGCAGCTTAGCCCAGGGGGCGAGTGAGCAGTTCTTC
CASSLAQGASEQFF
>many|TRBV20-1|14|-|TRBJ2-2
TGCAGTGCCAAGGGTCATACGAACACCGGGGAGCTGTTTTTT
CSAKGHTNTGELFF
>many|TRBV6-5|13|-|TRBJ1-5
TGTGCCAGCAGTTACACAGCTACTCAGCCCCAGCATTTT
CASSYTATQPQHF
>many|TRBV14|13|-|TRBJ2-4
TGTGCCAGCAGTATAACAGCCAAAAACATTCAGTACTTC
CASSITAKNIQYF
>-|TRBV20-1|12|TRBD1|TRBJ2-3
TGCAGTGCCCACTCGGACAGGGATACGCAGTATTTT
CSAHSDRDTQYF
>-|TRBV7-2|14|-|TRBJ1-4
TGTGCCAGCAGCCCGCAAGTGCGTAATGAAAAACTGTTTTTT
CASSPQVRNEKLFF
>many|TRBV7-9|18|TRBD1|TRBJ1-6
TGTGCCAGCAGGCCCCCGGGACAGGCAAGCTCCTATAATTCACCCCTCCACTTT
CASRPPGQASSYNSPLHF
>many|TRBV4-2|15|TRBD2|TRBJ2-1
TGTGCCAGCAGCCAAGGGGGACTAGCGGGATCAGAGCAGTTCTTC
CASSQGGLAGSEQFF
>few|TRBV3-1|15|TRBD1|TRBJ2-1
TGTGCCAGCAGCACCGGAACAGGGGGTTACAATGAGCAGTTCTTC
CASSTGTGGYNEQFF
>few|TRBV10-3|15|-|TRBJ2-1
TGTGCCATCAGGAACGGGACGCCCGGATACAATGAGCAGTTCTTC
CAIRNGTPGYNEQFF
>many|TRBV20-1|12|TRBD1|TRBJ1-5
TGCAGTGCTACGACAGGGAATCAGCCCCAGCATTTT
CSATTGNQPQHF
>few|TRBV5-8|12|-|TRBJ2-7
TGTGCCAGCAGCTTAGCGACCTACGAGCAGTACTTC
CASSLATYEQYF
>-|TRBV12-3/TRBV12-4|11|-|TRBJ2-1
TGTGCCAGCAGAATTTACAATGAGCAGTTCTTC
CASRIYNEQFF
>few|TRBV20-1|13|-|TRBJ2-1
TGCAGTGCCCCGGTCCAGGGCCACAATGAGCAGTTCTTC
CSAPVQGHNEQFF
>few|TRBV4-3|14|TRBD2|TRBJ2-2
TGCGCCAGCAGCCATCGCGGGGGGCTCGAGGAGCTGTTTTTT
CASSHRGGLEELFF
>many|TRBV6-6|13|-|TRBJ1-2
TGTGCCAGCTACGCAAGGACAATCTATGGCTACACCTTC
CASYARTIYGYTF
>many|TRBV4-3|14|-|TRBJ1-2
TGCGCCAGCAGCCAAGGACAGGACGACTATGGCTACACCTTC
CASSQGQDDYGYTF
>-|TRBV11-2|14|-|TRBJ2-5
TGTGCCAGCAGCTTAAACAGGCCCCAAGAGACCCAGTACTTC
CASSLNRPQETQYF
>many|TRBV18|14|-|TRBJ2-3
TGTGCCAGCTCACCACCGTCACGGGCAGATACGCAGTATTTT
CASSPPSRADTQYF
>few|TRBV7-6|15|TRBD2|TRBJ2-2
TGTGCCAGCAGCTTCACTAGCGGAAACACCGGGGAGCTGTTTTTT
CASSFTSGNTGELFF
>many|TRBV20-1|14|-|TRBJ2-1
TGCAGTGCTAGAGGCCCTTGGAGTTACAATGAGCAGTTCTTC
CSARGPWSYNEQFF
>many|TRBV11-2|13|-|TRBJ2-7
TGTGCCAGCAGTTTCGGGACAACTTACGAGCAGTACTTC
CASSFGTTYEQYF
>many|TRBV7-9|15|-|TRBJ2-1
TGTGCCAGCAGTCTTAGCGTGGGCGCCTACAATGAGCAGTTCTTC
CASSLSVGAYNEQFF
>-|TRBV3-1|14|-|TRBJ1-3
TGTGCCAGCAGCCACACAGCCTCTGGAAACACCATATATTTT
CASSHTASGNTIYF
>many|TRBV12-3/TRBV12-4|14|-|TRBJ2-2
TGTGCCAGCACCCCATGGGGGAACACCGGGGAGCTGTTTTTT
CASTPWGNTGELFF
>few|TRBV6-1|14|-|TRBJ2-5
TGTGCCAGCAGTGAAGGTCCCGCTCAAGAGACCCAGTACTTC
CASSEGPAQETQYF
>few|TRBV10-1|15|TRBD1|TRBJ2-7
TGCGCCAGCAGTGAGATGGACAGGGACTCCTACGAGCAGTACTTC
CASSEMDRDSYEQYF